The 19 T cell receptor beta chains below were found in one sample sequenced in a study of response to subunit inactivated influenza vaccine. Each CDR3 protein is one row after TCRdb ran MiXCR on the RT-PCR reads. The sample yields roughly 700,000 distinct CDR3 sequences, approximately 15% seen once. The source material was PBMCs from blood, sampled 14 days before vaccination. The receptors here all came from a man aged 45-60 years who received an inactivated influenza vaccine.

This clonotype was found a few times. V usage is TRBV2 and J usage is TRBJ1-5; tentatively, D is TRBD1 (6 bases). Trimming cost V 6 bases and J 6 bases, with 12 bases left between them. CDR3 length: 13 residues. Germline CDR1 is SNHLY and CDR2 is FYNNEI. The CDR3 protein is CASRDSGVQPQHF. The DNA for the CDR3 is TGTGCCAGCAGGGACAGCGGGGTTCAGCCCCAGCATTTT.

The CDR3 bases are TGTGCCAGCAGCATAAATCCCGCGGGTCCCTACGAGCAGTACTTC. Encoded protein: CASSINPAGPYEQYF. This sequence joins TRBV11-2 and TRBJ2-7; possible D gene TRBD2, 5 bases. Trimming left V 5 bases short and J 2 bases short, with 16 bases between. This CDR3 contains 15 residues. Germline values: CDR1 SGHAT, CDR2 FQNNGV. The variable domain in full, completed from reference TRBV11-2 and TRBJ2-7, reads EAGVAQSPRYKIIEKRQSVAFWCNPISGHATLYWYQQILGQGPKLLIQFQNNGVVDDSQLPKDRFSAERLKGVDSTLKIQPAKLEDSAVYLCASSINPAGPYEQYFGPGTRLTVT.

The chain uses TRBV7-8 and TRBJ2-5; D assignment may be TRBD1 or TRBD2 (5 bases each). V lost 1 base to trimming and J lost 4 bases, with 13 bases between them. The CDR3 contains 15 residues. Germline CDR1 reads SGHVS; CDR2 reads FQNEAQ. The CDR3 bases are TGTGCCAGCAGCTTAGGGTCCGGGGCAGGAGAGACCCAGTACTTC. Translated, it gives CASSLGSGAGETQYF.

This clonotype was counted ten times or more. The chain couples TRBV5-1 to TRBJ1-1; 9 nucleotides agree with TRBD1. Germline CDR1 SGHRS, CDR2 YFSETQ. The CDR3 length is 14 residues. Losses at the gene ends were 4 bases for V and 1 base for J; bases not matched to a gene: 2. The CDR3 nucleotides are TGCGCCAGCAGCGAACAGGGGGCGAACACTGAAGCTTTCTTT. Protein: CASSEQGANTEAFF.

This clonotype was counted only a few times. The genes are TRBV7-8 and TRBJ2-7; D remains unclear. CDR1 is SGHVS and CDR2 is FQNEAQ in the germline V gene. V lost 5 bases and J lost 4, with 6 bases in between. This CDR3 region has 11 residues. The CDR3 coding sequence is TGTGCCAGCAGCCCCTATTACGAGCAGTACTTC. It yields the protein CASSPYYEQYF.

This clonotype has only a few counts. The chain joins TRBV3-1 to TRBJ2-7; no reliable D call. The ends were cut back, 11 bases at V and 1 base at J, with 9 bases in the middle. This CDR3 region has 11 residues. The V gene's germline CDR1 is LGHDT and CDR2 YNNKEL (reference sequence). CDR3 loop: CAAGRSYEQYF. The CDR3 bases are TGTGCCGCCGGACGTTCCTACGAGCAGTACTTC.

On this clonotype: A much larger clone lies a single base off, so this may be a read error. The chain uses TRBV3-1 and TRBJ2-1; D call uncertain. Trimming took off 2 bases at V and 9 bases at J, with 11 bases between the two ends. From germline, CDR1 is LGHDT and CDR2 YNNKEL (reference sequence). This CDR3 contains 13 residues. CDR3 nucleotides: TGTGCCAGCAGCCAATACGGTATGGGTGAGCAGTTCTTC. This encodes CASSQYGMGEQFF.

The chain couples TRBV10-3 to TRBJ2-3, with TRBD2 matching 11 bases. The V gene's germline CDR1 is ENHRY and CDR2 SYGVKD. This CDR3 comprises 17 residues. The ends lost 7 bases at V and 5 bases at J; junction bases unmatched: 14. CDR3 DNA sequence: TGTGCCATCATGAAGACAGCCTTAGCGGGAGGGGGAGATACGCAGTATTTT. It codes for CAIMKTALAGGGDTQYF.

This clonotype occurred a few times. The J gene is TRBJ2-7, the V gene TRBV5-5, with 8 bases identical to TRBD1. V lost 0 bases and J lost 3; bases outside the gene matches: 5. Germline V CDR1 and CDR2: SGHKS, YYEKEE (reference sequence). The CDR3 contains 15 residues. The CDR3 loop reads CASSLGQGFGYEQYF. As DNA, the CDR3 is TGTGCCAGCAGCTTGGGACAGGGGTTCGGCTACGAGCAGTACTTC.

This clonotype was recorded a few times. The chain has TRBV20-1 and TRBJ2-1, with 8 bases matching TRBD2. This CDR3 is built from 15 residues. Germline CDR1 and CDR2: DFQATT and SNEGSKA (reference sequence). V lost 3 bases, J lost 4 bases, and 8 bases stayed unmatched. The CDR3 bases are TGCAGTGCTAGTCGCGCGGGGGGCAGGTACAATGAGCAGTTCTTC. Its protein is CSASRAGGRYNEQFF.

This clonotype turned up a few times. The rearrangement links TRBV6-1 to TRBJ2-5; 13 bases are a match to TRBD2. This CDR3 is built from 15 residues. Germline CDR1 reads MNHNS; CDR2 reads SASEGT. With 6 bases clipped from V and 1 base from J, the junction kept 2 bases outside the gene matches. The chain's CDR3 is CASRWTSGGQETQYF. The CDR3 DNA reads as TGTGCCAGCAGGTGGACTAGCGGGGGCCAAGAGACCCAGTACTTC.

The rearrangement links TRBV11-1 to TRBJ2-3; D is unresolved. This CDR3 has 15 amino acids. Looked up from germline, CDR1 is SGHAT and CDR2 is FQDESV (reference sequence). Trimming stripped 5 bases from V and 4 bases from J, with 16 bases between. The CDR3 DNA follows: TGTGCCAGCAGCCTGAGAATAGAGGTCGCAGATACGCAGTATTTT. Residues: CASSLRIEVADTQYF.

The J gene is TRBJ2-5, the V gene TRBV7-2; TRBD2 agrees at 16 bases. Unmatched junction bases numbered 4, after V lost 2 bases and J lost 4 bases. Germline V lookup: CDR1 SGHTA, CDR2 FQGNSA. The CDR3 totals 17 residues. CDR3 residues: CASSLFGTSGGGETQYF. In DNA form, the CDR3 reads TGTGCCAGCAGCTTATTTGGGACTAGCGGGGGGGGAGAGACCCAGTACTTC.

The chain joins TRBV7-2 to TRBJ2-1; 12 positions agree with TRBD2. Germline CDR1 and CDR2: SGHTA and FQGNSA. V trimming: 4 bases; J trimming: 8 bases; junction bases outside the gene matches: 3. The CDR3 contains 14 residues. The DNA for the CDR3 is TGTGCCAGCAGCTCAGGACTAGCGGGACATGAGCAGTTCTTC. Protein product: CASSSGLAGHEQFF.

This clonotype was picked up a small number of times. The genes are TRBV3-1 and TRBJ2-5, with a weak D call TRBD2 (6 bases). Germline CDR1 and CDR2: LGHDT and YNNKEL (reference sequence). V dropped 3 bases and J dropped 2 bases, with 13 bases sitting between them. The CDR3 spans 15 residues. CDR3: CASSHGGAVQETQYF. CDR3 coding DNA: TGTGCCAGCAGCCATGGCGGGGCAGTTCAAGAGACCCAGTACTTC.

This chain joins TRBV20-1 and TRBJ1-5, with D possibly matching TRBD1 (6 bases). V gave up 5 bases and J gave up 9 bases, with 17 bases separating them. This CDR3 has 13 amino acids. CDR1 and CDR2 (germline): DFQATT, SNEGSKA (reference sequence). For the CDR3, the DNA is TGCAGTGCTTGGGATGACAGGAGCCTGCCCCAGCATTTT. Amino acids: CSAWDDRSLPQHF.

CDR3 bases: TGTGCCAGCAGCTTAATGGGGGCGCCCACCTACGAGCAGTACTTC. It encodes CASSLMGAPTYEQYF. V gene TRBV7-9 combines with J gene TRBJ2-7; D perhaps matches TRBD1 (6 bases). Trimming shortened V by 2 bases and J by 2 bases, and 13 bases separated the two germline ends. CDR3 length: 15 residues. The germline gives CDR1 SEHNR, CDR2 FQNEAQ (reference sequence).

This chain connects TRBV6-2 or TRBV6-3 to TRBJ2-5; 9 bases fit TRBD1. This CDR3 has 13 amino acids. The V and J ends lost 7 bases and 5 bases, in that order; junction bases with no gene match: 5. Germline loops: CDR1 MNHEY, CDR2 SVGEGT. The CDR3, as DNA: TGTGCCAGCAAGAAGACAGGGGGGGAGACCCAGTACTTC. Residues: CASKKTGGETQYF.

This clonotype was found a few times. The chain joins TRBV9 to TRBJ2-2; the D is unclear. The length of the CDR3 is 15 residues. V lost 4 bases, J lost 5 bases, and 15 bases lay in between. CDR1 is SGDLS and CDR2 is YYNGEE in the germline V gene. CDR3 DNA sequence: TGTGCCAGCAGCCCCCCGGGCCTGGGTACCGGGGAGCTGTTTTTT. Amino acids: CASSPPGLGTGELFF.